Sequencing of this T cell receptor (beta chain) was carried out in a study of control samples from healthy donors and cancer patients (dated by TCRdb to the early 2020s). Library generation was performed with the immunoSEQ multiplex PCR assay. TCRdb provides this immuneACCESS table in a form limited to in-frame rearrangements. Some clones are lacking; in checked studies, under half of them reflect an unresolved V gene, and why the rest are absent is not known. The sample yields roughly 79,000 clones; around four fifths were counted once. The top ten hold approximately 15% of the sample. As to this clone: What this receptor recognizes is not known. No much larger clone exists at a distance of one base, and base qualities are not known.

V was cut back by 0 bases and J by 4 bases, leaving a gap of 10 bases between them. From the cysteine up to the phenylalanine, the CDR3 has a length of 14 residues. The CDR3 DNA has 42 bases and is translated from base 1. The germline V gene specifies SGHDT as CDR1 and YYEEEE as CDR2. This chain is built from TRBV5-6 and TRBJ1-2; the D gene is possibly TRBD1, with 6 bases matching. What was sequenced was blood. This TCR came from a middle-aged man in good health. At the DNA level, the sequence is TGTGCCAGCAGCTTGGTCAGGGGTGGCTATGGCTACACCTTC. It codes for CASSLVRGGYGYTF. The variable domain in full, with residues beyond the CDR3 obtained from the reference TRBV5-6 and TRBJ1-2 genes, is DAGVTQSPTHLIKTRGQQVTLRCSPKSGHDTVSWYQQALGQGPQFIFQYYEEEERQRGNFPDRFSGHQFPNYSSELNVNALLLGDSALYLCASSLVRGGYGYTFGSGTRLTVV.